The 20 T cell receptor beta chains below were found in one sample sequenced in a study of T cell responses to AZD1222 COVID-19 vaccine. Profiled with immunoSEQ multiplex PCR; TCRdb holds only in-frame clones, not every one. The repertoire includes some 83,000 clones, around nine tenths of them detected once, and more than 5% sits in the top ten. Sample: peripheral blood, taken 28 days after the second AZD1222 dose. These receptors all stem from an adult who received the AZD1222 COVID-19 vaccine.

This rearrangement joins TRBV7-2 to TRBJ1-2, with D maybe TRBD1 (6 bases). Trimming took 2 bases from V and 3 from J, leaving 10 bases between them. The CDR3 extends over 14 amino acids. The germline V gene has CDR1 SGHTA and CDR2 FQGNSA. CDR3 residues: CASSLTRGDYGYTF. The CDR3 bases are TGTGCCAGCAGCTTAACCAGGGGAGACTATGGCTACACCTTC.

This chain joins TRBV4-3 and TRBJ1-2, with 8 bases identical to TRBD1. Germline V gene lookup returns CDR1 LGHNA and CDR2 YSLEER. This CDR3 is built from 17 residues. V lost 0 bases, J lost 2 bases, and 8 bases stayed unmatched. The CDR3 protein is CASSQDRGQGLNYGYTF. In DNA form, the CDR3 reads TGCGCCAGCAGCCAAGACCGCGGACAGGGCCTCAACTATGGCTACACCTTC.

The chain is built from TRBV5-5 and TRBJ1-5; no firm D call. V lost 4 bases to trimming and J lost 4 bases, with 6 bases between them. The V gene's germline CDR1 is SGHKS and CDR2 YYEKEE (reference sequence). This CDR3 is built from 12 residues. Here the CDR3 DNA reads TGTGCCAGCAGCCCAGGTAATCAGCCCCAGCATTTT. Amino acids: CASSPGNQPQHF. The full variable domain, in which reference TRBV5-5 and TRBJ1-5 provide the parts outside the CDR3, is DAGVTQSPTHLIKTRGQQVTLRCSPISGHKSVSWYQQVLGQGPQFIFQYYEKEERGRGNFPDRFSARQFPNYSSELNVNALLLGDSALYLCASSPGNQPQHFGDGTRLSIL.

This clone was found once. The rearrangement links TRBV19 to TRBJ2-7; 10 nucleotides line up with TRBD1. Germline CDR1 reads LNHDA; CDR2 reads SQIVND (reference sequence). The CDR3 contains 15 residues. With V trimmed by 4 bases and J by 3 bases, 6 bases remained unmatched. The CDR3 nucleotides are TGTGCCAGTAGTAGATCCGGGACAGGGGACTACGAGCAGTACTTC. This sequence encodes CASSRSGTGDYEQYF.

This chain links TRBV4-1 with TRBJ1-1; 8 bases are shared with TRBD1. V shed 2 bases, J shed 5 bases, and the junction held 7 bases outside the gene matches. The CDR3 length is 15 residues. CDR1 and CDR2 (germline): MGHRA, YSYEKL. The CDR3, as DNA: TGCGCCAGCAGCCAATACCAGGGGGCTTATACTGAAGCTTTCTTT. Its translation: CASSQYQGAYTEAFF.

The genes are TRBV7-6 and TRBJ2-7, with a weak D call TRBD2 (6 bases). Germline V gene sequence: CDR1 SGHVS, CDR2 FNYEAQ. V gave up 2 bases and J gave up 0 bases, with 11 bases separating them. This CDR3 has 15 amino acids. Here the CDR3 DNA reads TGTGCCAGCAGCTTAACCGGGAGCTACTCCTACGAGCAGTACTTC. Protein product: CASSLTGSYSYEQYF.

The V gene is TRBV6-5, the J gene TRBJ1-1; D gene ambiguous. The CDR3 totals 14 residues. Germline V gene data show CDR1 as MNHEY and CDR2 as SVGAGI. Trimming stripped 2 bases from V and 9 bases from J, with 16 bases between. The CDR3, as DNA: TGTGCCAGCAGTTACCGTCGGGAAGGTAATAAAGCTTTCTTT. Protein: CASSYRREGNKAFF.

The gene calls are TRBV18 and TRBJ1-1, with no clear D. Germline CDR1 is KGHSH and CDR2 is LQKENI. The ends were cut back, 6 bases at V and 0 bases at J, with 11 bases in the middle. This CDR3 contains 14 residues. The CDR3 loop is CASSPDRMNTEAFF. DNA for the CDR3: TGTGCCAGCTCCCCAGACCGTATGAACACTGAAGCTTTCTTT. Together with reference TRBV18 and TRBJ1-1, the CDR3 gives the full variable domain: NAGVMQNPRHLVRRRGQEARLRCSPMKGHSHVYWYRQLPEEGLKFMVYLQKENIIDESGMPKERFSAEFPKEGPSILRIQQVVRGDSAAYFCASSPDRMNTEAFFGQGTRLTVV.

The CDR3 nucleotides are TGTGCCAGCTCACCCGGGGAGGCGGATACGCAGTATTTT. Translation: CASSPGEADTQYF. V gene TRBV18 combines with J gene TRBJ2-3; possibly TRBD2 for D (6 bases). CDR3 length: 13 residues. Germline CDR1 KGHSH, CDR2 LQKENI. V dropped 3 bases and J dropped 6 bases, with 10 bases sitting between them.

The chain's CDR3 is CAWARVANEKLFF. The CDR3 DNA is TGTGCCTGGGCCAGGGTGGCTAATGAAAAACTGTTTTTT. This chain connects TRBV30 to TRBJ1-4; D is possibly TRBD1 (5 bases). V lost 5 bases to trimming and J lost 3 bases, with 10 bases between them. This CDR3 has 13 residues. The germline V gene has CDR1 GTSNPN and CDR2 SVGIG (reference sequence). The whole variable domain, filled in from reference TRBV30 and TRBJ1-4, reads SQTIHQWPATLVQPVGSPLSLECTVEGTSNPNLYWYRQAAGRGLQLLFYSVGIGQISSEVPQNLSASRPQDRQFILSSKKLLLSDSGFYLCAWARVANEKLFFGSGTQLSVL.

Of note for this clone: At one end, the junction sequence differs from germline, possibly due to a read error. This CDR3 is also generated by other DNA sequences in the sample. This rearrangement joins TRBV6-4 to TRBJ2-3; 14 positions match TRBD2. The CDR3 is made up of 15 amino acids. CDR1 and CDR2 (germline): MRHNA, SNTAGT. CDR3 sequence: CASTPTSGGADTQYF. CDR3 coding DNA: TGTGCCAGCACTCCGACTAGCGGGGGGGCAGATACGCAGTATTTC.

J is TRBJ1-1 and V is TRBV18; D is possibly TRBD1 (6 bases). Between the trimmed V and J ends, which lost 3 bases and 4 bases, there was a span of 12 bases. Germline CDR1 and CDR2: KGHSH and LQKENI. The CDR3 consists of 14 residues. CDR3 DNA sequence: TGTGCCAGCTCACCGGGTACAGGGAGCACTGAAGCTTTCTTT. Translated, it gives CASSPGTGSTEAFF.

In its sample, this clone was seen once. This chain links TRBV24-1 with TRBJ1-3, with D unclear. The germline gives CDR1 KGHDR, CDR2 SFDVKD. The CDR3 has 15 residues. V lost 4 bases and J lost 0, with 9 bases in between. The chain's CDR3 is CATSEGSASGNTIYF. The CDR3 DNA follows: TGTGCCACCAGTGAGGGGTCCGCCTCTGGAAACACCATATATTTT.

The DNA of the CDR3 is TGCGCCAGCAGCTTGGAGTCCAGCAATCAGCCCCAGCATTTT. Its protein product is CASSLESSNQPQHF. The chain recombines TRBV5-1 with TRBJ1-5; no clear D gene. This CDR3 contains 14 residues. Germline assignment: CDR1 SGHRS and CDR2 YFSETQ. The germline V and J ends were trimmed by 0 bases and 1 base, with 5 bases remaining between them.

This chain links TRBV12-3 or TRBV12-4 with TRBJ1-1, with 7 bases fitting TRBD1. The CDR3 is 13 residues long. J was trimmed by 4 bases and V by 6 bases; bases with no gene match: 5. The CDR3 bases are TGTGCCAGCAGACGACAGGGATTCACTGAAGCTTTCTTT. Encoded protein: CASRRQGFTEAFF.

CDR3 DNA: TGTGCCAGCAGTTTGACGGCCGGGGAGCTGTTTTTT. It codes for CASSLTAGELFF. The chain couples TRBV6-2 or TRBV6-3 to TRBJ2-2; D gene uncertain. Trimming left V 4 bases short and J 6 bases short, with 6 bases between. CDR3 length equals 12 residues. Germline V gene lookup returns CDR1 MNHEY and CDR2 SVGEGT.

J is TRBJ2-2 and V is TRBV3-1 (or the pseudogene TRBV3-2), with D perhaps matching TRBD1 (6 bases). Trimming stripped 0 bases from V and 4 bases from J, with 12 bases between. CDR1 and CDR2 (germline): LGHDT, YNNKEL (reference sequence). CDR3 length equals 16 residues. The DNA of the CDR3 is TGTGCCAGCAGCCAAGATTTTGGGGGCCTCACCGGGGAGCTGTTTTTT. Its protein is CASSQDFGGLTGELFF.

V is TRBV15 and J is TRBJ2-5, with TRBD1 identical over 8 bases. The CDR3 consists of 16 residues. Germline assignment: CDR1 LNHNV and CDR2 YYDKDF (reference sequence). The V gene end was trimmed by 3 bases and the J gene end by 3 bases; junction bases not matched to a gene: 9. CDR3 DNA: TGTGCCACCAGCAGGCTTAAACCGGGACAGGAAGAGACCCAGTACTTC. Protein product: CATSRLKPGQEETQYF. Supplemented by reference TRBV15 and TRBJ2-5, the full variable domain reads DAMVIQNPRYQVTQFGKPVTLSCSQTLNHNVMYWYQQKSSQAPKLLFHYYDKDFNNEADTPDNFQSRRPNTSFCFLDIRSPGLGDTAMYLCATSRLKPGQEETQYFGPGTRLLVL.

This clone was detected a few times. This chain uses TRBV25-1 with TRBJ1-2, with D possibly being TRBD1 (5 bases). V was cut by 8 bases and J by 7 bases, with 17 bases left in between. The CDR3 spans 13 residues. Looked up from germline, CDR1 is MGHDK and CDR2 is SYGVNS. In DNA form, the CDR3 reads TGTGCCAGCGGATGGGGTACCGGGGGTGGCTACACCTTC. Its protein product is CASGWGTGGGYTF.

V usage is TRBV5-5 and J usage is TRBJ1-1, with unresolved D. The CDR3 consists of 13 residues. V lost 2 bases, J lost 10 bases, and 15 bases lay in between. Per the germline V gene, CDR1 is SGHKS and CDR2 is YYEKEE (reference sequence). The CDR3 reads CASSLRLRLGAFF. The CDR3 DNA reads as TGTGCCAGCAGCTTAAGACTCCGCCTGGGAGCTTTCTTT. The full variable domain, in which reference TRBV5-5 and TRBJ1-1 provide the parts outside the CDR3, is DAGVTQSPTHLIKTRGQQVTLRCSPISGHKSVSWYQQVLGQGPQFIFQYYEKEERGRGNFPDRFSARQFPNYSSELNVNALLLGDSALYLCASSLRLRLGAFFGQGTRLTVV.